This entry lists 28 T cell receptor beta chains sequenced from one sample in a study of prognosis after radiotherapy for stage I lung cancer. The study amplified the TCR beta CDR3 region from genomic DNA. This amplification was carried out by two rounds of multiplex PCR. The use of primers specific to each TRBV and TRBJ gene characterized first-round PCR. MiXCR, applied by TCRdb to the multiplex PCR reads, yields one record per CDR3 protein. The repertoire holds tens of thousands of distinct CDR3 sequences, with about 43% as singletons. Specimen: PBMCs, collected before or after stereotactic body radiation therapy (not recorded which). These receptors were taken from a donor aged 50 or older with non-small cell lung cancer.

In its sample, this clonotype was seen once. A single base separates this from a much larger clone, so it may be a read error. This chain connects TRBV20-1 to TRBJ2-5; D might be TRBD1 or TRBD2, each matching 5 bases. The ends were cut back, 4 bases at V and 5 bases at J, with 14 bases in the middle. CDR1 is DFQATT, CDR2 SNEGSKA, per germline (reference sequence). The CDR3 sequence is 13 residues long. The CDR3 DNA is TGCAGTGCTATACATTACGGGGCGGAGACCCAGTACTTC. Protein product: CSAIHYGAETQYF.

At least ten counts were recorded for this clonotype. V usage is TRBV6-4 and J usage is TRBJ1-1; possibly TRBD1 for D (6 bases). The V end was cut by 5 bases, the J end by 1 base, with 8 bases between. The CDR3 is 13 amino acids. Germline loops: CDR1 MRHNA, CDR2 SNTAGT. In DNA form, the CDR3 reads TGTGCCAGCAGTAGGGGGACGAACACTGAAGCTTTCTTT. This translates into CASSRGTNTEAFF.

This clonotype was recorded many times. The chain uses TRBV5-4 and TRBJ1-6; 12 bases map to TRBD1. The germline CDR1 and CDR2 sequences are SGHNT and YYREEE (reference sequence). V shed 1 base and J 10 bases; nucleotides not matched to a gene: 3. This CDR3 has 15 amino acids. The CDR3 here is CASSLSGQGASPLHF. The CDR3, as DNA: TGTGCCAGCAGCTTGTCGGGACAGGGGGCATCACCCCTCCACTTT.

This clonotype came up a few times. This may stem from a read error, because a much larger clone lies one nucleotide away. The chain joins TRBV12-5 to TRBJ2-3; 7 nucleotides align to TRBD2. CDR3 length: 19 residues. Trimming cost V 6 bases and J 4 bases; bases outside gene matches: 22. Germline V gene data show CDR1 as LGHNT and CDR2 as FRNRAP. CDR3 amino acids: CASGLGTILHRWGADTQYF. DNA for the CDR3: TGTGCTAGTGGCCTCGGGACTATCCTTCACCGATGGGGAGCAGATACGCAGTATTTT.

This clonotype is medium-sized within its sample. The rearrangement links TRBV9 to TRBJ2-3, with 14 positions matching TRBD2. Germline values: CDR1 SGDLS, CDR2 YYNGEE. The CDR3 totals 17 residues. V was clipped by 6 bases and J by 3 bases; unmatched bases: 9. This CDR3 reads CASTSGLAGGVTDTQYF. CDR3 DNA: TGTGCCAGCACCTCCGGACTAGCGGGAGGTGTAACAGATACGCAGTATTTT.

This clonotype occurred a few times. This sequence is one base from a far larger clone and is likely a read error. The chain joins TRBV6-9 to TRBJ2-3; D perhaps matches TRBD2 (5 bases). The CDR3 has 17 residues. V was cut by 3 bases and J by 0 bases, with 16 bases left in between. CDR1 and CDR2 from the germline V gene are MNHGY and SVAAGI. CDR3 amino acids: CASSYSGVSVSTDTQYF. In nucleotides, the CDR3 is TGTGCCAGCAGTTACTCCGGGGTAAGCGTGAGCACAGATACGCAGTATTTT.

In its sample, this clonotype is medium-sized (0.01 to 0.1%). The CDR3 sequence: CASSLDALGNGELFF. DNA for the CDR3: TGCGCCAGCAGCTTGGACGCCTTAGGGAACGGGGAGCTGTTTTTT. The gene calls are TRBV5-1 and TRBJ2-2; the D is unclear. Trimming left V 0 bases short and J 7 bases short, with 13 bases between. Germline CDR1 and CDR2: SGHRS and YFSETQ. The length of the CDR3 is 15 residues.

There are a few counts of this clonotype. The chain employs TRBV29-1 and TRBJ2-3; the match to TRBD2 covers 8 bases. With V trimmed by 6 bases and J by 1 base, 9 bases remained unmatched. In germline, CDR1 is SQVTM, CDR2 ANQGSEA. The CDR3 has 15 residues. The CDR3 DNA reads as TGCAGCGTGGGTCGGAGGCGGGGGGGCACAGATACGCAGTATTTT. Residues: CSVGRRRGGTDTQYF.

In its sample, this clonotype was seen once. The CDR3 sequence is CASSIRGSNIETQYF. The CDR3 region has the DNA TGTGCCAGCAGCATCAGAGGGAGTAATATTGAGACCCAGTACTTC. This chain connects TRBV7-2 to TRBJ2-5, with D perhaps TRBD2 (5 bases). CDR3 length equals 15 residues. Germline CDR1 SGHTA, CDR2 FQGNSA. With 5 bases removed from V and 5 bases from J, the gap between germline ends came to 18 bases.

CDR3 bases: TGCAGCGTTGAAGTAGGGAGCGGGGGGCCGAACACCGGGGAGCTGTTTTTT. Translated: CSVEVGSGGPNTGELFF. V usage is TRBV29-1 and J usage is TRBJ2-2; 9 nucleotides line up with TRBD2. The trim removed 1 base at V and 0 bases at J, leaving 6 bases unmatched. From germline, CDR1 is SQVTM and CDR2 ANQGSEA. This CDR3 comprises 17 residues.

This clonotype has only a few counts. The junction does not match germline at one end; this may be a read error. V is TRBV7-7 and J is TRBJ2-4; D might be TRBD1 or TRBD2, each matching 6 bases. The germline CDR1 and CDR2 sequences are SSHAT and FNYEAQ (reference sequence). The CDR3 contains 21 residues. The CDR3 nucleotides are TGTGCTAGCAGCTTAGCGGTCTATGGGGGGCGGCGACTACTAGCCAAAAACATTCAGTACTTC. This codes for CASSLAVYGGRRLLAKNIQYF. The whole variable domain, remainder taken from reference TRBV7-7 and TRBJ2-4, is GAGVSQSPRYKVTKRGQDVTLRCDPISSHATLYWYQQALGQGPEFLTYFNYEAQPDKSGLPSDRFSAERPEGSISTLTIQRTEQRDSAMYRCASSLAVYGGRRLLAKNIQYFGAGTRLSVL.

The chain combines TRBV19 with TRBJ2-2; no definite D call. The germline V gene encodes CDR1 LNHDA and CDR2 SQIVND (reference sequence). Trimming pared 6 bases from V and 4 bases from J, leaving 15 bases between. This CDR3 is built from 15 residues. CDR3 protein: CASRYDPRVTGELFF. The CDR3, as DNA: TGTGCCAGTAGATACGACCCCCGGGTCACCGGGGAGCTGTTTTTT.

This clonotype was seen at least ten times. A much larger clonotype is one base distant, so this may be a read error. V usage is TRBV19 and J usage is TRBJ1-2; 8 nucleotides match TRBD1. Unmatched junction bases numbered 6, after V lost 3 bases and J lost 6 bases. CDR3 length: 14 amino acids. Germline-derived CDR1 and CDR2 are LNHDA and SQIVND (reference sequence). The CDR3 region is CASSIRTGSHGYTF. The CDR3 region has the DNA TGTGCCAGTAGTATCCGGACAGGGAGCCATGGCTACACCTTC.

The gene calls are TRBV11-3 and TRBJ2-7; TRBD1 matches 7 bases. Losses at the gene ends were 5 bases for V and 6 bases for J; bases not matched to a gene: 4. The CDR3 sequence is 12 residues long. The germline V gene encodes CDR1 SGHNT and CDR2 YENEEA. The CDR3 DNA reads as TGTGCCAGCAGCGGGACAGTGGTCGAGCAGTACTTC. The encoded protein is CASSGTVVEQYF.

For this clonotype: Since a far larger clone is one base different, this is likely a read error. This sequence joins TRBV6-1 and TRBJ2-1; D unclear. Germline CDR1 is MNHNS and CDR2 is SASEGT. The CDR3 covers 14 residues. The CDR3 loop is CASNRCSSYNEQSF. DNA for the CDR3: TGTGCCAGCAACCGGTGTAGCTCCTACAATGAGCAGTCCTTC.

This clonotype has just a few counts. This chain's CDR3 is CASSVHGGYNEQFF. The CDR3 DNA reads TGTGCCAGCAGTGTACACGGTGGCTACAATGAGCAGTTCTTC. The chain recombines TRBV6-1 with TRBJ2-1; D call uncertain. The CDR3 spans 14 residues. Trimming pared 4 bases from V and 3 bases from J, leaving 10 bases between. CDR1 MNHNS and CDR2 SASEGT come from the germline V gene.

This clonotype was counted only a few times. With a much larger clone just one base away, this may be a read error. This chain joins TRBV6-1 and TRBJ2-1; 12 bases align to TRBD2. Trimming removed 7 bases from V and 6 bases from J; junction bases left unmatched: 7. CDR3 length equals 15 residues. Germline CDR1 and CDR2: MNHNS and SASEGT. CDR3 residues: CASIPGTSGFNEQFF. CDR3 nucleotides: TGTGCCAGCATCCCCGGGACTAGCGGGTTCAATGAGCAGTTCTTC.

The rearrangement joins TRBV5-1 to TRBJ2-2, with D tentatively TRBD1 or TRBD2 (6 bases each). Germline CDR1 and CDR2: SGHRS and YFSETQ. The CDR3 totals 15 residues. Trimming shortened V by 4 bases and J by 3 bases, and 13 bases separated the two germline ends. The CDR3 DNA sequence: TGCGCCAGCAGCCAAGGGGGAGGTTACACCGGGGAGCTGTTTTTT. Amino acid sequence: CASSQGGGYTGELFF.

This clonotype was counted many times. This rearrangement joins TRBV14 to TRBJ2-7; D unclear. CDR1 and CDR2 (germline): SGHDN, FVKESK. The CDR3 extends over 13 amino acids. Trimming left V 0 bases short and J 6 bases short, with 9 bases between. CDR3: CASSQDLRLEQYF. CDR3 in DNA: TGTGCCAGCAGCCAAGATCTCAGACTCGAGCAGTACTTC.

This clonotype is categorized as medium-sized. The CDR3 is CASSVRGSWQFF. The DNA for the CDR3 is TGTGCCAGCAGTGTACGAGGGAGCTGGCAGTTCTTC. This chain connects TRBV2 to TRBJ2-1; maybe TRBD2 (5 bases). Trimming took 4 bases from V and 12 from J, leaving 13 bases between them. Germline V gene sequence: CDR1 SNHLY, CDR2 FYNNEI. The CDR3 covers 12 residues.

This clonotype has at least ten counts. V usage is TRBV2 and J usage is TRBJ1-1; maybe TRBD1 (5 bases). Trimming took off 6 bases at V and 8 bases at J, with 16 bases between the two ends. The CDR3 consists of 13 residues. Germline assignment: CDR1 SNHLY and CDR2 FYNNEI. CDR3 nucleotide sequence: TGTGCCAGCAGAATGGGGGGAATTGCAGAAGCTTTCTTT. Translating gives CASRMGGIAEAFF.

The rearrangement links TRBV7-8 to TRBJ2-7, with TRBD2 as a possible D gene (6 bases). Germline CDR1 SGHVS, CDR2 FQNEAQ. This CDR3 comprises 15 residues. The germline V and J ends were trimmed by 6 bases and 2 bases, with 17 bases remaining between them. In DNA form, the CDR3 reads TGTGCCAGCAGGAACGGACTATCGTGGGCCTACGAGCAGTACTTC. It specifies CASRNGLSWAYEQYF.

The chain has TRBV7-2 and TRBJ1-2; the match to TRBD1 covers 7 bases. Germline CDR1 and CDR2: SGHTA and FQGNSA. The CDR3 totals 13 residues. Germline trimming cut 3 bases from V and 8 bases from J; bases unmatched to any gene: 6. As DNA, the CDR3 is TGTGCCAGCAGCTTGACAGGGCTCATCGGCTACACCTTC. Amino acids: CASSLTGLIGYTF. Using reference TRBV7-2 and TRBJ1-2 for the parts outside the CDR3, the full variable domain is GAGVSQSPSNKVTEKGKDVELRCDPISGHTALYWYRQSLGQGLEFLIYFQGNSAPDKSGLPSDRFSAERTGGSVSTLTIQRTQQEDSAVYLCASSLTGLIGYTFGSGTRLTVV.

Regarding this clonotype: The junction shows a germline mismatch at one end, possibly a read error. The chain carries TRBV5-1 and TRBJ2-7; D possibly matches TRBD1 or TRBD2 (6 bases each). The CDR3 length is 12 residues. Germline-derived CDR1 and CDR2 are SGHRS and YFSETQ. Written as DNA, the CDR3 is TGCGCCAGCAGCCCCCCCGGGGGCGAGCATTACTTC. Translated, it gives CASSPPGGEHYF.

The chain combines TRBV20-1 with TRBJ2-3; D tentatively fits TRBD1 or TRBD2 (5 bases each). Trimming pared 6 bases from V and 4 bases from J, leaving 23 bases between. Per germline, CDR1 DFQATT and CDR2 SNEGSKA (reference sequence). The CDR3 contains 16 residues. The CDR3 bases are TGCAGTGCACTTGACAGTGCGGGTCCTAGGTCAGATACGCAGTATTTT. This sequence encodes CSALDSAGPRSDTQYF.

This clonotype was seen repeatedly, ten times or more. The rearrangement uses TRBV19 and TRBJ1-1; 7 nucleotides align to TRBD1. The junction had 8 bases not matched to a gene; V was cut back by 5 bases and J by 2 bases. The CDR3 contains 15 residues. Germline V gene data show CDR1 as LNHDA and CDR2 as SQIVND (reference sequence). The CDR3 bases are TGTGCCAGTAGTCCGCGACAGGGTTTAAACACTGAAGCTTTCTTT. It encodes CASSPRQGLNTEAFF.

In this sample, this clonotype turned up many times. V and J are TRBV4-3 and TRBJ2-7, with 8 bases aligning to TRBD2. V shed 7 bases, J shed 0 bases, and the junction held 5 bases outside the gene matches. Germline V gene data show CDR1 as LGHNA and CDR2 as YSLEER. The CDR3 length is 14 residues. CDR3 sequence: CASKTLAVSYEQYF. The CDR3 DNA reads as TGCGCCAGCAAGACACTAGCGGTCTCCTACGAGCAGTACTTC.

V is TRBV6-1 and J is TRBJ1-5; D is unclear. The ends were cut back, 11 bases at V and 4 bases at J, with 15 bases in the middle. The germline V gene encodes CDR1 MNHNS and CDR2 SASEGT. This CDR3 is 13 amino acids long. The CDR3 nucleotides are TGTGCCGACTCCCAAGGGAGAAATCAGCCCCAGCATTTT. This codes for CADSQGRNQPQHF.